Each of the 25 T cell receptor beta chains below was sequenced from the same sample in a study of blood T cell repertoires in COVID-19. Profiled with immunoSEQ multiplex PCR; TCRdb holds only in-frame clones, not every one. The sample holds about 440,000 clones, about 85% seen once. The sequenced sample was PBMCs or T cells enriched from blood (not recorded which). All receptors derive from a woman aged 18-35 years with acute COVID-19.

This chain connects TRBV5-3 to TRBJ2-1; TRBD1 agrees at 10 bases. TRBV5-3 carries the ORF label, with uncertain function. Trimming removed 2 bases from V and 5 bases from J; junction bases left unmatched: 13. The CDR3 extends over 18 amino acids. CDR3 protein: CARSFWIKTGGRHNEQFF. For the CDR3, the DNA is TGTGCCAGAAGCTTCTGGATTAAGACAGGGGGCAGGCACAATGAGCAGTTCTTC.

The rearrangement links TRBV5-6 to TRBJ2-2; maybe TRBD1 (5 bases). The CDR3 loop spans 17 amino acids. Germline V gene lookup returns CDR1 SGHDT and CDR2 YYEEEE. V lost 0 bases and J lost 4, with 16 bases in between. The CDR3 nucleotides are TGTGCCAGCAGCTTGGACCCATTGCAGGGCCGCACCGGGGAGCTGTTTTTT. This gives the protein CASSLDPLQGRTGELFF.

The J gene is TRBJ1-1, the V gene TRBV6-6, with D perhaps matching TRBD1 (6 bases). This CDR3 comprises 15 residues. The V and J ends lost 0 bases and 6 bases respectively, with 14 bases between them. In germline, CDR1 is MNHNY, CDR2 SVGAGI (reference sequence). The chain's CDR3 is CASSYSQQGISEAFF. The CDR3 nucleotides are TGTGCCAGCAGTTACTCACAACAGGGAATTTCTGAAGCTTTCTTT.

This chain joins TRBV24-1 and TRBJ2-1; tentative D call: TRBD1 (5 bases). There are 11 residues in the CDR3. With 10 bases removed from V and 4 bases from J, the gap between germline ends came to 7 bases. Per the germline V gene, CDR1 is KGHDR and CDR2 is SFDVKD. CDR3 protein: CATGPYNEQFF. CDR3 nucleotide sequence: TGTGCCACGGGGCCGTACAATGAGCAGTTCTTC.

This CDR3 reads CASGWGGTGVRNTEAFF. The CDR3 DNA reads TGTGCTAGTGGTTGGGGCGGGACAGGGGTTAGGAACACTGAAGCTTTCTTT. This chain links TRBV12-5 with TRBJ1-1; 10 bases fit TRBD1. The ends lost 4 bases at V and 1 base at J; junction bases unmatched: 9. Germline values: CDR1 LGHNT, CDR2 FRNRAP. This CDR3 has 17 amino acids.

The chain links TRBV23-1 to TRBJ1-3, with unresolved D. TRBV23-1 is given ORF status, its function remaining uncertain. This CDR3 has 16 amino acids. The V gene lost 0 bases and the J gene lost 0 bases, with 9 bases spanning the gap. Here the CDR3 reads CASSQSSANSGNTIYF. The CDR3 nucleotides read TGCGCCAGCAGTCAATCGTCCGCGAACTCTGGAAACACCATATATTTT.

This clone was counted a few times. The chain employs TRBV29-1 and TRBJ1-3, with D perhaps TRBD1 (5 bases). The ends were cut back, 7 bases at V and 4 bases at J, with 11 bases in the middle. The CDR3 is 12 residues long. CDR1 SQVTM and CDR2 ANQGSEA come from the germline V gene. CDR3 in amino acids: CSAGDFGNTIYF. In DNA, the CDR3 is TGCAGCGCTGGGGACTTCGGAAACACCATATATTTT.

The chain uses TRBV9 and TRBJ1-6; TRBD1 is a possible D gene (6 bases). The CDR3 is 13 amino acids. The germline CDR1 and CDR2 sequences are SGDLS and YYNGEE. Trimming shortened V by 3 bases and J by 9 bases, and 10 bases separated the two germline ends. For the CDR3, the DNA is TGTGCCAGCAGCGGGGAGGGGGGTTCACCCCTCCACTTT. It codes for CASSGEGGSPLHF.

This clone was counted once. V is TRBV5-3 and J is TRBJ1-5; maybe TRBD1 (6 bases). TRBV5-3 is an open reading frame, and its role is uncertain. V lost 7 bases and J 2 bases, leaving 13 bases between the germline ends. The CDR3 runs 14 residues. CDR3 bases: TGTGCCAGACACACAGGGACGGGCAATCAGCCCCAGCATTTT. It specifies CARHTGTGNQPQHF.

This clone has a single count. The rearrangement joins TRBV19 to TRBJ1-5; unclear D gene. The CDR3 is 15 amino acids. Trimming pared 5 bases from V and 5 bases from J, leaving 16 bases between. CDR1 LNHDA and CDR2 SQIVND come from the germline V gene (reference sequence). The CDR3 reads CASSPVGEGYQPQHF. For the CDR3, the DNA is TGTGCCAGTAGTCCAGTGGGTGAGGGATATCAGCCCCAGCATTTT. The variable domain in full, with the rest retrieved from reference TRBV19 and TRBJ1-5, is DGGITQSPKYLFRKEGQNVTLSCEQNLNHDAMYWYRQDPGQGLRLIYYSQIVNDFQKGDIAEGYSVSREKKESFPLTVTSAQKNPTAFYLCASSPVGEGYQPQHFGDGTRLSIL.

The rearrangement uses TRBV5-1 and TRBJ1-2, with D possibly being TRBD1 (6 bases). There are 13 residues in the CDR3. Germline CDR1 reads SGHRS; CDR2 reads YFSETQ. Trimming took off 5 bases at V and 4 bases at J, with 12 bases between the two ends. The CDR3 region has the DNA TGCGCCAGCAGGGAACAGGGAGCCTATGGCTACACCTTC. Amino acid sequence: CASREQGAYGYTF.

V and J are TRBV11-2 and TRBJ2-7; the match to TRBD2 covers 11 bases. CDR3 length equals 16 residues. The trim removed 1 base at V and 5 bases at J, leaving 7 bases unmatched. CDR1 and CDR2 from the germline V gene are SGHAT and FQNNGV. DNA of the CDR3: TGTGCCAGCAGCTTAGGCCCTAGCGGGAGGTTCAACGAGCAGTACTTC. Translated: CASSLGPSGRFNEQYF.

The chain uses TRBV19 and TRBJ1-4, with TRBD1 identical over 9 bases. V was pared by 4 bases and J by 6 bases, with 3 bases of the junction left unmatched. Germline lookup yields CDR1 LNHDA and CDR2 SQIVND (reference sequence). The CDR3 spans 14 residues. CDR3 sequence (DNA): TGTGCCAGTAGTAGCGGGACAGGGCATGAAAAACTGTTTTTT. Translated, it gives CASSSGTGHEKLFF.

This sequence joins TRBV25-1 and TRBJ1-3; TRBD1 is a possible D gene (6 bases). The CDR3 contains 17 residues. Germline V gene lookup returns CDR1 MGHDK and CDR2 SYGVNS. V gave up 2 bases and J gave up 2 bases, with 16 bases separating them. The CDR3 is CASSEGSGGTAGNTIYF. CDR3 sequence (DNA): TGTGCCAGCAGTGAAGGGAGCGGGGGCACCGCTGGAAACACCATATATTTT.

The V and J genes are TRBV25-1 and TRBJ1-2; 7 positions match TRBD1. CDR1 MGHDK and CDR2 SYGVNS come from the germline V gene. The CDR3 runs 15 residues. The trim removed 4 bases at V and 0 bases at J, leaving 5 bases unmatched. This CDR3 is CASSAPGGPNYGYTF. The CDR3 DNA follows: TGTGCCAGCAGTGCACCAGGGGGTCCTAACTATGGCTACACCTTC.

J is TRBJ1-2 and V is TRBV6-5; weak D call: TRBD1 (6 bases). Trimming took 3 bases from V and 7 from J, leaving 12 bases between them. The CDR3 runs to 13 residues. Germline lookup yields CDR1 MNHEY and CDR2 SVGAGI. Written as DNA, the CDR3 is TGTGCCAGCAGTTATGATCCAGGGGCTGGCTACACCTTC. This encodes CASSYDPGAGYTF.

This chain connects TRBV5-5 to TRBJ2-7, with D tentatively TRBD1 (6 bases). V lost 6 bases, J lost 4 bases, and 20 bases lay in between. Germline lookup yields CDR1 SGHKS and CDR2 YYEKEE (reference sequence). The CDR3 spans 15 residues. The CDR3: CASTPRRQAGYEQYF. The CDR3 nucleotides are TGTGCCAGCACCCCCCGAAGACAGGCTGGATACGAGCAGTACTTC. The full variable domain, its missing parts supplied by reference TRBV5-5 and TRBJ2-7, is DAGVTQSPTHLIKTRGQQVTLRCSPISGHKSVSWYQQVLGQGPQFIFQYYEKEERGRGNFPDRFSARQFPNYSSELNVNALLLGDSALYLCASTPRRQAGYEQYFGPGTRLTVT.

This rearrangement joins TRBV6-5 to TRBJ1-1; D remains unclear. Germline CDR1 reads MNHEY; CDR2 reads SVGAGI. CDR3 length: 15 residues. V lost 0 bases and J 3 bases, leaving 11 bases between the germline ends. The DNA of the CDR3 is TGTGCCAGCAGTTACTCCCAGGCGATCCACACTGAAGCTTTCTTT. Translated, it gives CASSYSQAIHTEAFF.

This clone occurred a few times. One end of the junction does not line up with germline, which may come from a read error. This sequence joins TRBV7-9 and TRBJ1-6; D uncertain. Germline V gene sequence: CDR1 SEHNR, CDR2 FQNEAQ (reference sequence). The CDR3 sequence is 12 residues long. The CDR3 is CASSGTAGSPTF. CDR3 bases: TGTGCCAGCAGCGGAACTGCCGGGAGCCCAACCTTT. Complete variable domain (other parts from reference TRBV7-9 and TRBJ1-6): DTGVSQNPRHKITKRGQNVTFRCDPISEHNRLYWYRQTLGQGPEFLTYFQNEAQLEKSRLLSDRFSAERPKGSFSTLEIQRTEQGDSAMYLCASSGTAGSPTFGNGTRLTVT.

This rearrangement joins TRBV27 to TRBJ1-1; 8 nucleotides match TRBD1. V shed 3 bases and J 1 base; nucleotides not matched to a gene: 4. Germline CDR1 and CDR2: MNHEY and SMNVEV (reference sequence). The CDR3 runs 15 residues. This CDR3 is CASSFDRGPNTEAFF. In DNA form, the CDR3 reads TGTGCCAGCAGTTTCGACAGGGGACCGAACACTGAAGCTTTCTTT.

J is TRBJ2-3 and V is TRBV9; 13 nucleotides align to TRBD2. Germline-derived CDR1 and CDR2 are SGDLS and YYNGEE. V gave up 0 bases and J gave up 3 bases; unmatched junction bases: 4. This CDR3 has 17 amino acids. The CDR3 DNA sequence: TGTGCCAGCAGCGTAGGACTAGCGGGAGGAAGGACAGATACGCAGTATTTT. Protein: CASSVGLAGGRTDTQYF.

The chain joins TRBV28 to TRBJ2-3, with a possible D match to TRBD1 (5 bases). Trimming left V 10 bases short and J 9 bases short, with 14 bases between. The length of the CDR3 is 11 residues. Germline lookup yields CDR1 MDHEN and CDR2 SYDVKM. The CDR3: CATRDSVTQYF. As DNA, the CDR3 is TGTGCCACAAGAGACAGCGTAACGCAGTATTTT.

The chain employs TRBV30 and TRBJ2-3; D gene ambiguous. The ends were cut back, 3 bases at V and 1 base at J, with 11 bases in the middle. The CDR3 has 14 residues. The V gene's germline CDR1 is GTSNPN and CDR2 SVGIG (reference sequence). CDR3 DNA sequence: TGTGCCTGGAGGAAAAGTACACGCACAGATACGCAGTATTTT. It yields the protein CAWRKSTRTDTQYF.

V is TRBV5-5 and J is TRBJ2-3, with D possibly TRBD2 on 5 matching bases. This CDR3 is built from 17 residues. Germline V gene sequence: CDR1 SGHKS, CDR2 YYEKEE (reference sequence). V gave up 3 bases and J gave up 5 bases, with 22 bases separating them. The CDR3 DNA follows: TGTGCCAGCAGCTCTCTGCCCCCGGACTGGGGAGAAGATACGCAGTATTTT. Translating gives CASSSLPPDWGEDTQYF.

The chain combines TRBV29-1 with TRBJ1-1; D remains unclear. The CDR3 loop spans 15 amino acids. The germline gives CDR1 SQVTM, CDR2 ANQGSEA. V lost 4 bases, J lost 0 bases, and 15 bases lay in between. CDR3 protein: CSVVLLSALNTEAFF. The CDR3, as DNA: TGCAGCGTTGTATTACTAAGTGCCCTGAACACTGAAGCTTTCTTT.